The sample holds a few counts of the clone carrying this T cell receptor (beta chain). This sample is part of a study of T-cell memory formation after mild COVID-19. Overall study context: Across donors, TCR clusters were largely donor specific.

TCRdb passed the 5' RACE reads through MiXCR, listing each CDR3 protein once. The data contain approximately 290,000 distinct CDR3 sequences, over 7% of them singletons. This TCR was recovered from a young man who had mild COVID-19 (a few samples of this study predate the infection). Cell type and time point are not known. The sample consisted of PBMCs or a T cell subset sorted from them (not recorded which).

The CDR3 DNA reads as TGTGCCAGCAGTTACGGGGACAGAAGCACAGATACGCAGTATTTT. This gives the protein CASSYGDRSTDTQYF. The chain has TRBV6-5 and TRBJ2-3; the match to TRBD1 covers 7 bases. J gave up 0 bases and V 2 bases, and 2 bases lay outside the gene matches. The CDR3 spans 15 residues. The germline CDR1 and CDR2 sequences are MNHEY and SVGAGI.